The 21 T cell receptor beta chains below come from one sample, sequenced in a study of blood T cell repertoires in COVID-19. Produced via immunoSEQ multiplex PCR; TCRdb's table is partial and in-frame only. The data hold roughly 100,000 clones, with 70% to 80% observed a single time. What was sequenced was peripheral blood. The receptors were sampled from a man between 60 and 75 years old with active or convalescent COVID-19.

The sample holds a few counts of this clone. The V gene is TRBV12-3 or TRBV12-4, the J gene TRBJ1-1; weak D call: TRBD1 (6 bases). V lost 5 bases and J 11 bases, leaving 12 bases between the germline ends. This CDR3 has 11 amino acids. CDR3 sequence reads: CASSNLDSAFF. CDR3 in DNA: TGTGCCAGCAGTAACCTGGACAGTGCTTTCTTT.

The rearrangement uses TRBV24-1 and TRBJ2-1; 16 bases line up with TRBD2. Trimming cost V 4 bases and J 2 bases; bases outside gene matches: 4. This CDR3 comprises 18 residues. Germline V gene data show CDR1 as KGHDR and CDR2 as SFDVKD. The CDR3 DNA reads TGTGCCACCAGTGACCCGGGACTAGCGGGAGGGCCCTACAATGAGCAGTTCTTC. Encoded protein: CATSDPGLAGGPYNEQFF.

The chain joins TRBV7-2 to TRBJ2-1; 9 nucleotides agree with TRBD1. The germline gives CDR1 SGHTA, CDR2 FQGNSA. The CDR3 contains 15 residues. V lost 9 bases and J lost 1; bases outside the gene matches: 7. The CDR3 here is CASLSTGGSYNEQFF. CDR3 bases: TGTGCCAGTTTATCGACAGGGGGGTCCTACAATGAGCAGTTCTTC.

The rearrangement uses TRBV11-3 and TRBJ2-7; TRBD2 might be the D (6 bases). This CDR3 is built from 13 residues. Germline V CDR1 and CDR2: SGHNT, YENEEA. V lost 7 bases to trimming and J lost 1 base, with 11 bases between them. The CDR3 nucleotides read TGTGCCAGCAACCCCCGGGAGTCCTACGAGCAGTACTTC. This sequence encodes CASNPRESYEQYF.

The chain is built from TRBV2 and TRBJ1-5, with 8 bases identical to TRBD1. Germline V CDR1 and CDR2: SNHLY, FYNNEI. The CDR3 extends over 15 amino acids. V dropped 3 bases and J dropped 5; count of bases not matched to a gene: 6. The CDR3 DNA is TGTGCCAGCAGTGATGAGGGACAGGCCTATCAGCCCCAGCATTTT. Its translation: CASSDEGQAYQPQHF.

V usage is TRBV2 and J usage is TRBJ1-4; a possible D gene is TRBD1 (6 bases). CDR1 and CDR2 from the germline V gene are SNHLY and FYNNEI. This CDR3 region has 12 residues. The V end lost 7 bases, the J end lost 8 bases, and 11 bases lay between the germline ends. The CDR3 sequence is CASTPQGEKLFF. DNA for the CDR3: TGTGCCAGCACCCCCCAGGGGGAAAAACTGTTTTTT.

This chain uses TRBV6-5 with TRBJ1-6; TRBD1 matches at 9 bases. Germline V gene sequence: CDR1 MNHEY, CDR2 SVGAGI. V trimming: 9 bases; J trimming: 9 bases; junction bases outside the gene matches: 9. The CDR3 is made up of 14 amino acids. CDR3 region: CASRTGQGGSPLHF. CDR3 nucleotide sequence: TGTGCCAGTCGTACGGGACAGGGTGGTTCACCCCTCCACTTT.

This clone was observed a few times. The V and J genes are TRBV19 and TRBJ2-7, with D perhaps TRBD1 (5 bases). The CDR3 consists of 13 residues. CDR1 is LNHDA, CDR2 SQIVND, per germline (reference sequence). V was clipped by 2 bases and J by 4 bases, with 9 bases between them. In DNA form, the CDR3 reads TGTGCCAGTAGTATAAGGCAGGGTTACGAGCAGTACGTC. Translation gives CASSIRQGYEQYV.

The chain is built from TRBV10-3 and TRBJ1-6; D unclear. Per germline, CDR1 ENHRY and CDR2 SYGVKD. V lost 6 bases, J lost 6 bases, and 6 bases lay in between. This CDR3 has 12 residues. Here the CDR3 reads CAIRGANSPLHF. In DNA, the CDR3 is TGTGCCATCAGGGGAGCTAATTCACCCCTCCACTTT.

The CDR3 loop reads CASSQETSSPYNEQFF. The CDR3 region has the DNA TGTGCCAGCAGCCAAGAGACTAGCTCCCCCTACAATGAGCAGTTCTTC. The chain uses TRBV3-1 (or the pseudogene TRBV3-2) and TRBJ2-1; 7 bases align to TRBD2. This CDR3 comprises 16 residues. Germline V gene lookup returns CDR1 LGHDT and CDR2 YNNKEL (reference sequence). The ends lost 0 bases at V and 2 bases at J; junction bases unmatched: 4.

This rearrangement joins TRBV9 to TRBJ1-4; D gene unclear. The CDR3 loop spans 14 amino acids. Germline V lookup: CDR1 SGDLS, CDR2 YYNGEE. The V gene lost 4 bases and the J gene lost 8 bases, with 15 bases spanning the gap. The CDR3 nucleotides read TGTGCCAGCAGCATGCCCGGGTCCCCAGAAAAACTGTTTTTT. It codes for CASSMPGSPEKLFF.

The chain has TRBV19 and TRBJ1-3; D uncertain. Germline-derived CDR1 and CDR2 are LNHDA and SQIVND (reference sequence). This CDR3 contains 14 residues. Trimming pared 2 bases from V and 0 bases from J, leaving 5 bases between. CDR3 loop: CASSIQVSGNTIYF. Written as DNA, the CDR3 is TGTGCCAGTAGTATACAGGTCTCTGGAAACACCATATATTTT. Variable domain in full (rest from reference TRBV19 and TRBJ1-3): DGGITQSPKYLFRKEGQNVTLSCEQNLNHDAMYWYRQDPGQGLRLIYYSQIVNDFQKGDIAEGYSVSREKKESFPLTVTSAQKNPTAFYLCASSIQVSGNTIYFGEGSWLTVV.

This clone was counted between two and nine times. The CDR3 region is CASGPPGQGSGYTF. In DNA, the CDR3 is TGTGCTAGTGGTCCGCCGGGACAGGGGTCTGGCTACACCTTC. The J gene is TRBJ1-2, the V gene TRBV12-5; TRBD1 matches at 10 bases. This CDR3 spans 14 amino acids. Germline values: CDR1 LGHNT, CDR2 FRNRAP. Trimming at V came to 5 bases and at J to 7 bases, leaving 7 bases not matched to a gene.

The chain is built from TRBV7-2 and TRBJ2-1, with TRBD2 matching over 8 bases. The CDR3 is 19 amino acids. From germline, CDR1 is SGHTA and CDR2 FQGNSA. Unmatched junction bases numbered 22, after V lost 6 bases and J lost 6 bases. CDR3 region: CASRDHGSGKKIWRNEQFF. CDR3 nucleotide sequence: TGTGCCAGCAGGGACCACGGTAGCGGGAAGAAGATATGGCGCAATGAGCAGTTCTTC.

V is TRBV2 and J is TRBJ2-1; 10 bases align to TRBD1. The CDR3 totals 14 residues. Trimming at V came to 8 bases and at J to 4 bases, leaving 5 bases not matched to a gene. Germline loops: CDR1 SNHLY, CDR2 FYNNEI. CDR3 coding DNA: TGTGCCAGCGGAAGGGACAGGGGTTACAATGAGCAGTTCTTC. Protein product: CASGRDRGYNEQFF.

The chain has TRBV28 and TRBJ2-3; possible D gene TRBD1, 5 bases. The V gene's germline CDR1 is MDHEN and CDR2 SYDVKM. The CDR3 covers 15 residues. Trimming cost V 0 bases and J 4 bases, with 11 bases left between them. The CDR3 nucleotides are TGTGCCAGCAGTTTATGGAAGGGGCGCCCAGATACGCAGTATTTT. Its protein is CASSLWKGRPDTQYF. Using reference TRBV28 and TRBJ2-3 for the parts outside the CDR3, the full variable domain is DVKVTQSSRYLVKRTGEKVFLECVQDMDHENMFWYRQDPGLGLRLIYFSYDVKMKEKGDIPEGYSVSREKKERFSLILESASTNQTSMYLCASSLWKGRPDTQYFGPGTRLTVL.

The rearrangement uses TRBV5-4 and TRBJ2-6; D not resolved. Trimming removed 5 bases from V and 4 bases from J, with 7 bases in between. This CDR3 contains 13 residues. CDR1 and CDR2 from the germline V gene are SGHNT and YYREEE (reference sequence). DNA for the CDR3: TGTGCCAGCAGACTGGAGGGGGCCAACGTCCTGACTTTC. Protein sequence: CASRLEGANVLTF. The whole variable domain, remainder taken from reference TRBV5-4 and TRBJ2-6, is ETGVTQSPTHLIKTRGQQVTLRCSSQSGHNTVSWYQQALGQGPQFIFQYYREEENGRGNFPPRFSGLQFPNYSSELNVNALELDDSALYLCASRLEGANVLTFGAGSRLTVL.

The chain recombines TRBV2 with TRBJ1-2; D not resolved. Germline CDR1 reads SNHLY; CDR2 reads FYNNEI. Trimming took 6 bases from V and 4 from J, leaving 9 bases between them. The CDR3 runs 12 residues. The CDR3 DNA reads as TGTGCCAGCAGCTCGGGGTTCTATGGCTACACCTTC. Residues: CASSSGFYGYTF.

The rearrangement links TRBV28 to TRBJ1-5; D unclear. This CDR3 comprises 13 residues. Germline V CDR1 and CDR2: MDHEN, SYDVKM. Trimming left V 6 bases short and J 6 bases short, with 12 bases between. Written as DNA, the CDR3 is TGTGCCAGCAGCGCAACACGGGGTCAGCCCCAGCATTTT. It codes for CASSATRGQPQHF.

The chain combines TRBV2 with TRBJ2-1; no reliable D call. The CDR3 loop spans 15 amino acids. The germline CDR1 and CDR2 sequences are SNHLY and FYNNEI. The V end was cut by 1 base, the J end by 5 bases, with 12 bases between. The CDR3 spells CASSEGPGGNNEQFF. In DNA form, the CDR3 reads TGTGCCAGCAGTGAAGGCCCCGGCGGTAACAATGAGCAGTTCTTC. The entire variable domain, with the rest obtained from reference TRBV2 and TRBJ2-1, is as follows: EPEVTQTPSHQVTQMGQEVILRCVPISNHLYFYWYRQILGQKVEFLVSFYNNEISEKSEIFDDQFSVERPDGSNFTLKIRSTKLEDSAMYFCASSEGPGGNNEQFFGPGTRLTVL.

The chain combines TRBV7-2 with TRBJ2-7; TRBD1 might be the D (5 bases). Germline V CDR1 and CDR2: SGHTA, FQGNSA. The V and J ends lost 4 bases and 7 bases respectively, with 14 bases between them. The CDR3 contains 13 residues. CDR3 nucleotides: TGTGCCAGCAGCTCTTCCAGGGTGGGAGAGCAGTACGTC. Translating gives CASSSSRVGEQYV.